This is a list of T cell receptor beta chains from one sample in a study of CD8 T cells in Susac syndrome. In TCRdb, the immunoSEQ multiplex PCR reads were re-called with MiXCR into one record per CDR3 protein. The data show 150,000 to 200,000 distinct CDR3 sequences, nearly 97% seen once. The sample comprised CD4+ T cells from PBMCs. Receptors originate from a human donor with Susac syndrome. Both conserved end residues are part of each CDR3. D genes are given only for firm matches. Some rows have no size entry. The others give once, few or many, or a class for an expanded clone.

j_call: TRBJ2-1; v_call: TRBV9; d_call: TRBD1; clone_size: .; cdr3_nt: TGTGCCAGCAGTGGACGAGGGACAGTATACAATGAGCAGTTCTTC; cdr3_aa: CASSGRGTVYNEQFF
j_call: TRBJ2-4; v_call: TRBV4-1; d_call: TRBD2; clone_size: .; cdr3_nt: TGCGCCAGCAGCCATCTTGGACTAGCGGAGGCCAAAAACATTCAGTACTTC; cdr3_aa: CASSHLGLAEAKNIQYF
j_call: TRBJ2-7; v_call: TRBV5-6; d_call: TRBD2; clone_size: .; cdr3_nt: TGTGCCAGCAGCACCGCTGGCGCGGGGGGAAGCGAGCAGTACTTC; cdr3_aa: CASSTAGAGGSEQYF
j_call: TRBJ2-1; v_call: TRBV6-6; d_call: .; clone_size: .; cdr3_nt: TGTGCCAGCAGTTACTCGAGGGGTGGAGACAATGAGCAGTTCTTC; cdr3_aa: CASSYSRGGDNEQFF
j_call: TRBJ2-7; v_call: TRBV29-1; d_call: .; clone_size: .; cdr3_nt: TGCAGCCCAAGCGGTGGGTTCTACGAGCAGTACTTC; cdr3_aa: CSPSGGFYEQYF
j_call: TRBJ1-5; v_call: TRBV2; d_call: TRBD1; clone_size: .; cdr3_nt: TGTGCCAGCAAGGGGGGGACAGGGCACAATCAGCCCCAGCATTTT; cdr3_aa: CASKGGTGHNQPQHF
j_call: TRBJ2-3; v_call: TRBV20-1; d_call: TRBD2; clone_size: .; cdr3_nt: TGCAGTGCTAGTGCTAGCGGGGGGGCAGCAGATACGCAGTATTTT; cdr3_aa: CSASASGGAADTQYF
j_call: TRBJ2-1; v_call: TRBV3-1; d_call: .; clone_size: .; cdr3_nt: TGTGCCAGCAGCCAAGAGGGAGGGGGACTCCCCTACAATGAGCAGTTCTTC; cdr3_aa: CASSQEGGGLPYNEQFF
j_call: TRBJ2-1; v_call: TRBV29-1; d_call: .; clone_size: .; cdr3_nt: TGCAGCGTTCTCGAAGGTCAGGGAAGGTTCGGGGAGCAGTTCTTC; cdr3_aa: CSVLEGQGRFGEQFF
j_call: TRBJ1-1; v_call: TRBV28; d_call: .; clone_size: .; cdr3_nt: TGTGCCAGCAGTACCTACAGGGCTGAAGCTTTCTTT; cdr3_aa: CASSTYRAEAFF
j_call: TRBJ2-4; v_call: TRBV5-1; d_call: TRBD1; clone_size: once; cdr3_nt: TGCGCCAGCAGCTCGGCGACAGGGACAGGCGCCAAAAACATTCAGTACTTC; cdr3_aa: CASSSATGTGAKNIQYF
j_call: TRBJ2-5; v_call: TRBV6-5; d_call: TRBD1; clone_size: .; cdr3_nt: TGTGCCAGCAGTATCGGACAGGGGAAGACCCAGTACTTC; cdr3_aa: CASSIGQGKTQYF
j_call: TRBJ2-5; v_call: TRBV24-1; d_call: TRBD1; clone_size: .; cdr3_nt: TGTGCCACCTCGACAGGGAAGGGAGAGACCCAGTACTTC; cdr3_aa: CATSTGKGETQYF